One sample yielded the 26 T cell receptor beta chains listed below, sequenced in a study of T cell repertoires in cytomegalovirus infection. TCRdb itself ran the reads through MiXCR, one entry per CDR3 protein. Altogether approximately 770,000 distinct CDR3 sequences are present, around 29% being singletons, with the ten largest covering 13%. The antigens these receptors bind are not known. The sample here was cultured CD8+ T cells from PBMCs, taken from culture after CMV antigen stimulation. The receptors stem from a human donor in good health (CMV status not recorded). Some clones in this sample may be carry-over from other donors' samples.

CDR3: CASSQNLGLASYF. The CDR3 DNA reads TGTGCCAGCAGCCAAAACCTAGGACTAGCGTCGTACTTC. V gene TRBV4-2 combines with J gene TRBJ2-4, with TRBD2 matching over 9 bases. J lost 15 bases, V lost 2 bases, and 8 bases had no gene match. CDR3 length: 13 residues. The germline V gene encodes CDR1 LGHNA and CDR2 YNFKEQ.

The CDR3 here is CASSLDLAGGQAEQFF. The CDR3 nucleotides read TGTGCCAGCAGCTTAGATCTGGCGGGGGGGCAGGCTGAGCAGTTCTTC. V usage is TRBV11-2 and J usage is TRBJ2-1, with TRBD2 matching 9 bases. Germline CDR1 SGHAT, CDR2 FQNNGV. Unmatched junction bases numbered 9, after V lost 0 bases and J lost 9 bases. This CDR3 spans 16 amino acids.

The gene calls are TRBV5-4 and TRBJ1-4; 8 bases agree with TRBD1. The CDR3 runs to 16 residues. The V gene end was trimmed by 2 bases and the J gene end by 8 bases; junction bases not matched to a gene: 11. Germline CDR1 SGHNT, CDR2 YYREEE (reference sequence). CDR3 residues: CASSFKREQGDEKLFF. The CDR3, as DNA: TGTGCCAGCAGCTTTAAAAGGGAACAGGGGGACGAAAAACTGTTTTTT.

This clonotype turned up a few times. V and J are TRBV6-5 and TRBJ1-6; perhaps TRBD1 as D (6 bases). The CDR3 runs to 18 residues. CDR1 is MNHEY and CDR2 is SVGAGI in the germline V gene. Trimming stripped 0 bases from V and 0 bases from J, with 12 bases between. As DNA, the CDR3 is TGTGCCAGCAGTTACTCGAAGTGGACAGACTCCTATAATTCACCCCTCCACTTT. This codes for CASSYSKWTDSYNSPLHF.

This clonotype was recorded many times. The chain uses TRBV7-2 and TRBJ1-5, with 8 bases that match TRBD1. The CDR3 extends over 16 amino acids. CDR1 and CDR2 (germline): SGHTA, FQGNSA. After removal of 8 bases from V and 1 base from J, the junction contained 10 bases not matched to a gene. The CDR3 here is CASADRGKGSNQPQHF. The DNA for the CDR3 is TGTGCCAGCGCCGACAGGGGAAAGGGAAGCAATCAGCCCCAGCATTTT.

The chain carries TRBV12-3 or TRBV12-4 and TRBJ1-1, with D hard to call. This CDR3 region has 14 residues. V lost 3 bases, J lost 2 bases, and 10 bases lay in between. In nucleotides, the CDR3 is TGTGCCAGCAGTTTGGGAGAACCTAACACTGAAGCTTTCTTT. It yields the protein CASSLGEPNTEAFF.

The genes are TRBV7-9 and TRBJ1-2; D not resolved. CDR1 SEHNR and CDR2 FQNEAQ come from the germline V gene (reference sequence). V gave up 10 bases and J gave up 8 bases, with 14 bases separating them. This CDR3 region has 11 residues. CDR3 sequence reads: CAIGMYGGYTF. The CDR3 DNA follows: TGTGCCATCGGGATGTATGGAGGCTACACCTTC.

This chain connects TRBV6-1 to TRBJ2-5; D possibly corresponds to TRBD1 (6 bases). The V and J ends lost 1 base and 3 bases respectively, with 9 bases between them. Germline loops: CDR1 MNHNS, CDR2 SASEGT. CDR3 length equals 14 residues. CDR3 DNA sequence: TGTGCCAGCAGTGAAGAGTGGACAGAAGAGACCCAGTACTTC. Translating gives CASSEEWTEETQYF.

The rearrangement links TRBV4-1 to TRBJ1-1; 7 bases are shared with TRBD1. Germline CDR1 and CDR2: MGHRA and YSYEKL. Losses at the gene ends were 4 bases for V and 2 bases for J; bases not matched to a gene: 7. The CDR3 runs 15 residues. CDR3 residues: CASSRATGTNTEAFF. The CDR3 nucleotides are TGCGCCAGCAGCCGCGCGACAGGGACTAACACTGAAGCTTTCTTT.

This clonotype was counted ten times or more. CDR3 sequence (DNA): TGTGCCAGCAGCCCCCTAGGGACAGGTGAAGCTTTCTTT. Residues: CASSPLGTGEAFF. The V and J genes are TRBV7-6 and TRBJ1-1, with TRBD1 matching over 8 bases. Trimming at V came to 5 bases and at J to 7 bases, leaving 6 bases not matched to a gene. Germline V gene sequence: CDR1 SGHVS, CDR2 FNYEAQ. The CDR3 spans 13 residues.

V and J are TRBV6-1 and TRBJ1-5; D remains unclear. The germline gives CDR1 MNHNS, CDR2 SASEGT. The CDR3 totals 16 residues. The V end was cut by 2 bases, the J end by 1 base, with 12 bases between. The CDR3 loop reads CASSEIEAPSNQPQHF. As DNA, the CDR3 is TGTGCCAGCAGTGAAATCGAAGCTCCAAGCAATCAGCCCCAGCATTTT.

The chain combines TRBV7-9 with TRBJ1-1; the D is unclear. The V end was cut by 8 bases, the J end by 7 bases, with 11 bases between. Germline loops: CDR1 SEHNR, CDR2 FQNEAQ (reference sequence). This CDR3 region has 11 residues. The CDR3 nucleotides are TGTGCCAGCCAATCGACGGGTGAAGCTTTCTTT. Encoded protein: CASQSTGEAFF. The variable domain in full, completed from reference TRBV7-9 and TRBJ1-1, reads DTGVSQNPRHKITKRGQNVTFRCDPISEHNRLYWYRQTLGQGPEFLTYFQNEAQLEKSRLLSDRFSAERPKGSFSTLEIQRTEQGDSAMYLCASQSTGEAFFGQGTRLTVV.

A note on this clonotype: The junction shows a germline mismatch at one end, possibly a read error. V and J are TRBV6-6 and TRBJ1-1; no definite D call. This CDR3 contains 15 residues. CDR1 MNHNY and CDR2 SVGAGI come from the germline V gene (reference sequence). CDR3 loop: CASTYFAGGNTEAFF. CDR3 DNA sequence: TGTGCCAGCACTTACTTTGCAGGAGGGAACACTGAAGCTTTCTTT.

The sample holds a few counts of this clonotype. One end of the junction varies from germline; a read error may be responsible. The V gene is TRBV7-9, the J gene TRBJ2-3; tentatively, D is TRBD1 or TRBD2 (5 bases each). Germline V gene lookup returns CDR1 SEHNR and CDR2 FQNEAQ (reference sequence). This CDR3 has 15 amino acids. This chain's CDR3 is CASSLDTSSTDTQYF. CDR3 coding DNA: TGTGCCAGCAGCCTGGACACCTCTAGCACAGATACGCAGTACTTT.

CDR3 coding DNA: TGTGCCAGCACCAGGCAGGGTGAAGCTTTCTTT. Amino acids: CASTRQGEAFF. The chain carries TRBV25-1 and TRBJ1-1; D is perhaps TRBD1 (5 bases). The CDR3 has 11 residues. Germline loops: CDR1 MGHDK, CDR2 SYGVNS. V was clipped by 7 bases and J by 7 bases, with 10 bases between them.

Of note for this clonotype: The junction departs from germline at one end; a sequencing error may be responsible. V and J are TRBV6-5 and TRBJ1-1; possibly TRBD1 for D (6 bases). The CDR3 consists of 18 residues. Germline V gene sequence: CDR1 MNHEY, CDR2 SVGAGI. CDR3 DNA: TGTGCCAGCTGTTACTCCAGGGGCAATATTCCTATGAACACTGAAGCTTTCTTT. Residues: CASCYSRGNIPMNTEAFF.

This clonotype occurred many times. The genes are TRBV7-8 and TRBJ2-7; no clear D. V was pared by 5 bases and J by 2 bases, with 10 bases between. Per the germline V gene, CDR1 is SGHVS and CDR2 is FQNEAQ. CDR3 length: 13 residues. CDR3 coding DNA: TGTGCCAGCAGCCCTTCACCGACCTACGAGCAGTACGTC. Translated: CASSPSPTYEQYV.

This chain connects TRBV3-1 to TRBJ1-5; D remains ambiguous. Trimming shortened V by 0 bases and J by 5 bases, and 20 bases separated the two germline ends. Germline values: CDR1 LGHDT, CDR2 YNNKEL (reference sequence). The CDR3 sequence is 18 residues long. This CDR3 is CASSQEGPANSNDQPQHF. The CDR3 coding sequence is TGTGCCAGCAGCCAAGAAGGACCTGCGAACAGCAATGATCAGCCCCAGCATTTT.

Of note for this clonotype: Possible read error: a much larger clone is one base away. The CDR3, as DNA: TGTGCCAGCAGTTTCGTGACAGGGAGGGTCGATAAGCAGTTCTTC. As protein: CASSFVTGRVDKQFF. The chain couples TRBV7-9 to TRBJ2-1; D may correspond to TRBD1 or TRBD2 (7 bases each). There are 15 residues in the CDR3. Trimming removed 6 bases from V and 11 bases from J, with 23 bases in between. CDR1 SEHNR and CDR2 FQNEAQ come from the germline V gene (reference sequence).

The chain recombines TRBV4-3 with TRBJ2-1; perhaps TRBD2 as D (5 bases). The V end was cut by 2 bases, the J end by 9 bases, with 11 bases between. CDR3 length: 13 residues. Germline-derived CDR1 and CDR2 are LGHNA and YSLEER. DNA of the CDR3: TGCGCCAGCAGCCAAAGCTGGGCGGGTGAGCAGTTCTTC. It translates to CASSQSWAGEQFF.

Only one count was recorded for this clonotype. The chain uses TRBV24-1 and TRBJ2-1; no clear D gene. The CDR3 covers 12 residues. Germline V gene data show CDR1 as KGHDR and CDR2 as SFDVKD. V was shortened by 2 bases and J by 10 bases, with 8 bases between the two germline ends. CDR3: CATSDSGPEQFF. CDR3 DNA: TGTGCCACCAGTGATTCCGGACCGGAGCAGTTCTTC.

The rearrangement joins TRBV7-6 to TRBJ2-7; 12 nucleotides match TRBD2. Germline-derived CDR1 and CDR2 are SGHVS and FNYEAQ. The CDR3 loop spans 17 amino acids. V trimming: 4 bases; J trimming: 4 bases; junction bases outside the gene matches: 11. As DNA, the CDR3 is TGTGCCAGCAGCTGGGGACGACTAGCGGGGGCCGAATACGAGCAGTACTTC. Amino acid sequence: CASSWGRLAGAEYEQYF.

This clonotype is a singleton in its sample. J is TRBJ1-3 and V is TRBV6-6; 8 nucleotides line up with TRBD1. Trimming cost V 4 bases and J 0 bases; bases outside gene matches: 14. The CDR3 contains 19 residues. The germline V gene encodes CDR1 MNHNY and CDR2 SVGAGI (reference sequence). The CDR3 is CASSSPRDRTSSSGNTIYF. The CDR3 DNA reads TGTGCCAGCAGTTCCCCCCGGGACAGGACTTCTAGCTCTGGAAACACCATATATTTT.

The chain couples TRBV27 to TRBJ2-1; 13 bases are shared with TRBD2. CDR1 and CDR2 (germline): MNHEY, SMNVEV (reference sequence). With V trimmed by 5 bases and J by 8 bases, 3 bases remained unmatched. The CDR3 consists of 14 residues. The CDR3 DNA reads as TGTGCCAGCAGTCAGACTAGCGGGGGGTATGAGCAGTTCTTC. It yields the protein CASSQTSGGYEQFF.

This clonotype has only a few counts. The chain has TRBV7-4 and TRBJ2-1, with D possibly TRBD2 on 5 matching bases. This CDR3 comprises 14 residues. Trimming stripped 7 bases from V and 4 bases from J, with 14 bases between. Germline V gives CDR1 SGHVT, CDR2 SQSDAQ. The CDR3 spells CASTWSSVYNEQFF. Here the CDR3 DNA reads TGTGCCAGCACCTGGAGTAGCGTATACAATGAGCAGTTCTTC.

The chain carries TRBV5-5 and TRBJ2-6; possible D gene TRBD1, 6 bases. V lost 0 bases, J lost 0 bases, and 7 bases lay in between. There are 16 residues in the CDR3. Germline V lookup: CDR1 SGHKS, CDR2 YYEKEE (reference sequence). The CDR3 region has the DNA TGTGCCAGCAGCTTGGGGGGGCACTCTGGGGCCAACGTCCTGACTTTC. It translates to CASSLGGHSGANVLTF. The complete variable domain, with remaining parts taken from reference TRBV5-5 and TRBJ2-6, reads DAGVTQSPTHLIKTRGQQVTLRCSPISGHKSVSWYQQVLGQGPQFIFQYYEKEERGRGNFPDRFSARQFPNYSSELNVNALLLGDSALYLCASSLGGHSGANVLTFGAGSRLTVL.